The 19 T cell receptor beta chains below all came from one sample that was sequenced in a study of post-analysis software for immune sequencing data. Study conclusions and caveats: Elevated frequency relative to controls characterized several TRBV segments in patients, TRBV5-6, TRBV5-1 and TRBV20-1 among them.

Unique molecular identifiers were present in the TCR beta cDNA libraries. TCRdb re-called the PCR reads with MiXCR, one entry per CDR3 protein. This repertoire shows hundreds of thousands of distinct CDR3 sequences, 59% found once; its top ten account for 10% to 12%. Their recognized antigens are unknown. Input material: blood. The receptors stem from a girl aged 2-10 years with multiple sclerosis.

The chain recombines TRBV4-1 with TRBJ2-1; 11 bases fit TRBD1. The CDR3 extends over 17 amino acids. The J segment lost 3 bases and the V segment lost 0 bases, leaving 4 bases of the junction unmatched. The germline V gene encodes CDR1 MGHRA and CDR2 YSYEKL. CDR3: CASSQDFGTGGYNEQFF. The CDR3 bases are TGCGCCAGCAGCCAAGATTTCGGGACAGGGGGCTACAATGAGCAGTTCTTC.

This clonotype occurred a few times. The rearrangement uses TRBV4-1 and TRBJ2-1, with a weak D call TRBD1 (5 bases). The V end was cut by 0 bases, the J end by 9 bases, with 12 bases between. Germline V gene lookup returns CDR1 MGHRA and CDR2 YSYEKL. The CDR3 sequence is 14 residues long. The chain's CDR3 is CASSQEQASGEQFF. Here the CDR3 DNA reads TGCGCCAGCAGCCAAGAACAGGCGAGTGGTGAGCAGTTCTTC.

This clonotype showed up just a few times. The chain employs TRBV20-1 and TRBJ2-1, with 9 bases fitting TRBD2. From germline, CDR1 is DFQATT and CDR2 SNEGSKA (reference sequence). After removal of 2 bases from V and 3 bases from J, the junction contained 2 bases not matched to a gene. The CDR3 is 14 residues long. The CDR3 nucleotides read TGCAGTGCTAGACGCGGGGGGGGCTACAATGAGCAGTTCTTC. Protein: CSARRGGGYNEQFF.

The chain couples TRBV12-3 or TRBV12-4 to TRBJ1-5, with D possibly being TRBD1 (5 bases). The V end lost 8 bases, the J end lost 7 bases, and 12 bases lay between the germline ends. The CDR3 loop spans 12 amino acids. The CDR3 sequence: CASGVSGQPQHF. The CDR3 region has the DNA TGTGCCAGCGGGGTTTCAGGGCAGCCCCAGCATTTT.

This clonotype was counted once. The V call is TRBV18, the J call TRBJ1-1, with D perhaps matching TRBD1 (5 bases). From germline, CDR1 is KGHSH and CDR2 LQKENI. V gave up 8 bases and J gave up 1 base, with 11 bases separating them. The CDR3 runs 13 residues. CDR3: CASVSGPNTEAFF. The CDR3 nucleotides are TGTGCCAGCGTCTCGGGGCCGAACACTGAAGCTTTCTTT. Supplemented by reference TRBV18 and TRBJ1-1, the full variable domain reads NAGVMQNPRHLVRRRGQEARLRCSPMKGHSHVYWYRQLPEEGLKFMVYLQKENIIDESGMPKERFSAEFPKEGPSILRIQQVVRGDSAAYFCASVSGPNTEAFFGQGTRLTVV.

The V call is TRBV7-7, the J call TRBJ2-1; 9 nucleotides align to TRBD2. This CDR3 has 15 amino acids. The germline V gene has CDR1 SSHAT and CDR2 FNYEAQ (reference sequence). The ends lost 2 bases at V and 7 bases at J; junction bases unmatched: 6. The CDR3 reads CASSLYSGGENEQFF. CDR3 coding DNA: TGTGCCAGCAGCTTATATAGCGGGGGTGAGAATGAGCAGTTCTTC. Complete variable domain (other parts from reference TRBV7-7 and TRBJ2-1): GAGVSQSPRYKVTKRGQDVTLRCDPISSHATLYWYQQALGQGPEFLTYFNYEAQPDKSGLPSDRFSAERPEGSISTLTIQRTEQRDSAMYRCASSLYSGGENEQFFGPGTRLTVL.

The chain links TRBV12-3 or TRBV12-4 to TRBJ2-3, with 9 bases that match TRBD1. The CDR3 runs 13 residues. Trimming removed 8 bases from V and 6 bases from J; junction bases left unmatched: 6. The CDR3 DNA reads TGTGCCAGCCGGGACAGGGTGTCGGATACGCAGTATTTT. The encoded protein is CASRDRVSDTQYF.

This chain connects TRBV5-1 to TRBJ2-3; possibly TRBD1 for D (6 bases). Germline V gene lookup returns CDR1 SGHRS and CDR2 YFSETQ. CDR3 length: 15 amino acids. V lost 0 bases to trimming and J lost 4 bases, with 12 bases between them. CDR3 coding DNA: TGCGCCAGCAGCTTGGAGACAGGTCGCGCAGATACGCAGTATTTT. Protein sequence: CASSLETGRADTQYF.

The V call is TRBV7-9, the J call TRBJ1-6; no clear D gene. Per the germline V gene, CDR1 is SEHNR and CDR2 is FQNEAQ (reference sequence). V lost 3 bases and J lost 6, with 9 bases in between. CDR3 length equals 14 residues. The CDR3 DNA follows: TGTGCCAGCAGCTTTGGCGAACTTAATTCACCCCTCCACTTT. It encodes CASSFGELNSPLHF.

With regard to this clonotype: The junction departs from germline at one end; a sequencing error may be responsible. The V gene is TRBV12-3 or TRBV12-4, the J gene TRBJ2-6, with D perhaps assigned TRBD1 or TRBD2 (5 bases each). The CDR3 consists of 19 residues. The CDR3 is CASSYGPGQGSLGADVLTF. The DNA of the CDR3 is TGTGCCAGCAGTTACGGCCCTGGCCAGGGCTCTCTCGGGGCCGACGTCCTGACTTTC.

This chain uses TRBV5-1 with TRBJ2-2, with unresolved D. In germline, CDR1 is SGHRS, CDR2 YFSETQ. The V end was cut by 0 bases, the J end by 4 bases, with 10 bases between. The CDR3 loop spans 15 amino acids. The CDR3 reads CASSLVAETTGELFF. In nucleotides, the CDR3 is TGCGCCAGCAGCTTGGTCGCTGAGACCACCGGGGAGCTGTTTTTT.

This clonotype was seen more than once but under ten times. The gene calls are TRBV20-1 and TRBJ2-5; D call uncertain. Germline V gives CDR1 DFQATT, CDR2 SNEGSKA (reference sequence). The ends were cut back, 7 bases at V and 3 bases at J, with 12 bases in the middle. The CDR3 sequence is 12 residues long. As DNA, the CDR3 is TGCAGTGGGATCGACTGGAAAGAGACCCAGTACTTC. Residues: CSGIDWKETQYF.

This clonotype was picked up a small number of times. This chain connects TRBV7-2 to TRBJ2-1; TRBD1 matches 7 bases. Per the germline V gene, CDR1 is SGHTA and CDR2 is FQGNSA. The CDR3 covers 16 residues. V dropped 0 bases and J dropped 2; count of bases not matched to a gene: 4. This chain's CDR3 is CASSLAGTDTYNEQFF. The CDR3 region has the DNA TGTGCCAGCAGCTTAGCCGGGACAGATACCTACAATGAGCAGTTCTTC.

The gene calls are TRBV29-1 and TRBJ2-1, with 8 bases lining up with TRBD2. Unmatched junction bases numbered 1, after V lost 3 bases and J lost 3 bases. Germline assignment: CDR1 SQVTM and CDR2 ANQGSEA. This CDR3 has 13 residues. The CDR3 DNA reads TGCAGCGTTGACGGGGGGGACTACAATGAGCAGTTCTTC. Protein sequence: CSVDGGDYNEQFF.

This sequence joins TRBV20-1 and TRBJ2-3, with a possible D match to TRBD2 (5 bases). The CDR3 loop spans 15 amino acids. CDR1 and CDR2 from the germline V gene are DFQATT and SNEGSKA (reference sequence). The V and J ends lost 3 bases and 0 bases respectively, with 13 bases between them. The DNA for the CDR3 is TGCAGTGCTAGTGGGCGGGTGTCCAGCACAGATACGCAGTATTTT. It is translated as CSASGRVSSTDTQYF.

The V call is TRBV20-1, the J call TRBJ1-5; D might be TRBD1 (5 bases). CDR3 length: 14 amino acids. Germline V gene data show CDR1 as DFQATT and CDR2 as SNEGSKA (reference sequence). The germline V and J ends were trimmed by 5 bases and 2 bases, with 13 bases remaining between them. CDR3 sequence: CSAGDSVGNQPQHF. The CDR3 DNA reads as TGCAGTGCTGGCGACAGTGTCGGCAATCAGCCCCAGCATTTT.

In DNA form, the CDR3 reads TGCAGCGTTGACAAACTAGCGGCCAATGAGCAGTTCTTC. Encoded protein: CSVDKLAANEQFF. This chain links TRBV29-1 with TRBJ2-1; the match to TRBD2 covers 8 bases. The CDR3 has 13 residues. Germline V gene sequence: CDR1 SQVTM, CDR2 ANQGSEA. The V segment lost 3 bases and the J segment 6 bases; nucleotides outside the gene matches: 4.

The V gene is TRBV5-1, the J gene TRBJ1-2, with 7 bases fitting TRBD1. The CDR3 has 14 amino acids. The germline gives CDR1 SGHRS, CDR2 YFSETQ. The V gene end was trimmed by 6 bases and the J gene end by 2 bases; junction bases not matched to a gene: 7. The CDR3 DNA reads TGCGCCAGCACCCACACAGGGGAGAACTATGGCTACACCTTC. Translating gives CASTHTGENYGYTF.

The V and J genes are TRBV18 and TRBJ1-5, with 9 bases that match TRBD1. The CDR3 spans 16 residues. The germline V gene encodes CDR1 KGHSH and CDR2 LQKENI. V dropped 2 bases and J dropped 4; count of bases not matched to a gene: 6. The CDR3 DNA reads TGTGCCAGCTCACCAGGGGGACAGGGAGGAAATCAGCCCCAGCATTTT. It codes for CASSPGGQGGNQPQHF.